These 2 T cell receptor beta chains originate from one sample sequenced in a study of CD8 T cells in ankylosing spondylitis. Each CDR3 protein is one row after TCRdb ran MiXCR on the 5' RACE reads. Seen here are 250,000 to 300,000 distinct CDR3 sequences, 18% observed once, and the top ten hold roughly 34%. Sequenced: blood, either unsorted or a sorted T cell fraction (not recorded which). The receptors here all came from a male donor with ankylosing spondylitis or in good health (not recorded which).

This clonotype was observed a few times. The chain is built from TRBV4-3 and TRBJ2-1; D remains unclear. From germline, CDR1 is LGHNA and CDR2 YSLEER. This CDR3 contains 12 residues. Between the trimmed V and J ends, which lost 0 bases and 6 bases, there was a span of 3 bases. CDR3 region: CASSQDSNEQFF. The CDR3 DNA is TGCGCCAGCAGCCAAGACTCCAATGAGCAGTTCTTC.

CDR3 sequence reads: CASSQRDGAQETQYF. Written as DNA, the CDR3 is TGTGCCAGCAGTCAACGGGACGGGGCCCAAGAGACCCAGTACTTC. The chain is built from TRBV6-2 or TRBV6-3 and TRBJ2-5; D is possibly TRBD1 or TRBD2 (5 bases each). Germline CDR1 MNHEY, CDR2 SVGEGT. The V gene lost 5 bases and the J gene lost 1 base, with 14 bases spanning the gap. The CDR3 is 15 residues long.